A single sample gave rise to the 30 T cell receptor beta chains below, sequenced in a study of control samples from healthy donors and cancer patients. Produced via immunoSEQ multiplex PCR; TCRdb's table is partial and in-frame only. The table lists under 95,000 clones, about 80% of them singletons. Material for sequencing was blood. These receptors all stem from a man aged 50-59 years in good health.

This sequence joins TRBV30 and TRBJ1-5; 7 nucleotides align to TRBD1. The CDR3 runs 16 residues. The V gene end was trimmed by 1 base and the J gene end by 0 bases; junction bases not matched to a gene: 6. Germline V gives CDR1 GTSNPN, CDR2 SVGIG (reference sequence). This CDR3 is CAWSALGTVSNQPQHF. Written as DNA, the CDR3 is TGTGCCTGGAGTGCGCTCGGGACAGTTAGCAATCAGCCCCAGCATTTT. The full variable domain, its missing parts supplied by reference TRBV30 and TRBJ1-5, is SQTIHQWPATLVQPVGSPLSLECTVEGTSNPNLYWYRQAAGRGLQLLFYSVGIGQISSEVPQNLSASRPQDRQFILSSKKLLLSDSGFYLCAWSALGTVSNQPQHFGDGTRLSIL.

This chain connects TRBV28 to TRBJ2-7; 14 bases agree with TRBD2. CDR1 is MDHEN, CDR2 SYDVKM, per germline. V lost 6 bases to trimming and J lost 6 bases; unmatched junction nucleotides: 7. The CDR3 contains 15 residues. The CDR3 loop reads CASSGGTSGSREQYF. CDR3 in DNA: TGTGCCAGCAGCGGTGGGACTAGCGGGAGTCGCGAGCAGTACTTC.

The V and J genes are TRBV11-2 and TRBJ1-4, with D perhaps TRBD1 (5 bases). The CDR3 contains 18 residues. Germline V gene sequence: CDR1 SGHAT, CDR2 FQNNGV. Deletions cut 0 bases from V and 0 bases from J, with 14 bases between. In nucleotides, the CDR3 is TGTGCCAGCAGCTTAGATCTATTGGGGGATGCAACTAATGAAAAACTGTTTTTT. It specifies CASSLDLLGDATNEKLFF.

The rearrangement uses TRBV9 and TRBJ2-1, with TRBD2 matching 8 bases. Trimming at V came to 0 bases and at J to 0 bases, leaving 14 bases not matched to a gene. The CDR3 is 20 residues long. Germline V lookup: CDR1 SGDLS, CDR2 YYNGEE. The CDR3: CASSVGIGLAGLSSYNEQFF. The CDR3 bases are TGTGCCAGCAGCGTAGGTATAGGGCTAGCGGGTCTAAGCTCCTACAATGAGCAGTTCTTC.

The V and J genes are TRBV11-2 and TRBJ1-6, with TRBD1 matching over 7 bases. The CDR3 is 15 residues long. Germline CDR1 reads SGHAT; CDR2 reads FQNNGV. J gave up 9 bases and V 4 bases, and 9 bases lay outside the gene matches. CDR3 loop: CASSSLTGRSSPLHF. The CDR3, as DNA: TGTGCCAGCAGCTCATTGACAGGGCGATCTTCACCCCTCCACTTT.

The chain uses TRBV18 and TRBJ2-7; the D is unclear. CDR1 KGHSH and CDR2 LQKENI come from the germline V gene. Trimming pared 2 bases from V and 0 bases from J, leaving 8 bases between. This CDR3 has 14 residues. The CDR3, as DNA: TGTGCCAGCTCACCATCTCAAAGCTCCTACGAGCAGTACTTC. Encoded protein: CASSPSQSSYEQYF. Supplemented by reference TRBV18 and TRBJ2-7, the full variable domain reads NAGVMQNPRHLVRRRGQEARLRCSPMKGHSHVYWYRQLPEEGLKFMVYLQKENIIDESGMPKERFSAEFPKEGPSILRIQQVVRGDSAAYFCASSPSQSSYEQYFGPGTRLTVT.

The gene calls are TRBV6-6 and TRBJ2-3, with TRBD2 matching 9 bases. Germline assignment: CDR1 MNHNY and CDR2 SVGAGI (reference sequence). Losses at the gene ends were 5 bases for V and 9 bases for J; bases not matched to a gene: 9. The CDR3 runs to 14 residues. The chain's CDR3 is CASSLAGFGGTQYF. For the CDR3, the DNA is TGTGCCAGCAGTCTAGCGGGATTCGGTGGCACGCAGTATTTT.

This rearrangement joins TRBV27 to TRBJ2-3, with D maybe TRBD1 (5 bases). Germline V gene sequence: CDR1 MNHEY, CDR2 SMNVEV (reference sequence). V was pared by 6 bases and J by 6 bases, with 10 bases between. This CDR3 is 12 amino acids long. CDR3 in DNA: TGTGCCAGCAGGTCTCCAGGGGATACGCAGTATTTT. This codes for CASRSPGDTQYF.

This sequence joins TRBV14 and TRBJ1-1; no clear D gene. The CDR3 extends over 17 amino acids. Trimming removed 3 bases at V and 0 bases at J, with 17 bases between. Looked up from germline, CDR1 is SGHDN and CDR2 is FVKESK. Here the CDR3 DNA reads TGTGCCAGCAGCCATCCGGGCCTGAAAAGCATGAACACTGAAGCTTTCTTT. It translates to CASSHPGLKSMNTEAFF. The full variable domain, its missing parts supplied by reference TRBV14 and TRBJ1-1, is EAGVTQFPSHSVIEKGQTVTLRCDPISGHDNLYWYRRVMGKEIKFLLHFVKESKQDESGMPNNRFLAERTGGTYSTLKVQPAELEDSGVYFCASSHPGLKSMNTEAFFGQGTRLTVV.

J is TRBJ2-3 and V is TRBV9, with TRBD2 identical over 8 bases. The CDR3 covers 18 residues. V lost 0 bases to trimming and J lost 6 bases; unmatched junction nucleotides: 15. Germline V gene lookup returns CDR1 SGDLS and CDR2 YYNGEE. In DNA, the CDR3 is TGTGCCAGCAGCGTAGGTAACTCGGCGGGAGGATGGGTGGATACGCAGTATTTT. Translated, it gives CASSVGNSAGGWVDTQYF. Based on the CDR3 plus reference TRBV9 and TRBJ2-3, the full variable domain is DSGVTQTPKHLITATGQRVTLRCSPRSGDLSVYWYQQSLDQGLQFLIQYYNGEERAKGNILERFSAQQFPDLHSELNLSSLELGDSALYFCASSVGNSAGGWVDTQYFGPGTRLTVL.

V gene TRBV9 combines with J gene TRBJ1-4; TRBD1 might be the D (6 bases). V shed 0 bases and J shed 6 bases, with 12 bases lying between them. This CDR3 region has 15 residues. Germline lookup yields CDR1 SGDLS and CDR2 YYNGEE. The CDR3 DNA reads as TGTGCCAGCAGCGTAGACGGGGGGGCGCATGAAAAACTGTTTTTT. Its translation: CASSVDGGAHEKLFF.

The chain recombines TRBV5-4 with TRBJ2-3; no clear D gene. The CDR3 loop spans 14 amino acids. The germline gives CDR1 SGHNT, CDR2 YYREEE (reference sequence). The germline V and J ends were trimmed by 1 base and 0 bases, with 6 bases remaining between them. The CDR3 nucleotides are TGTGCCAGCAGCTTGACAGCTAGCACAGATACGCAGTATTTT. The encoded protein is CASSLTASTDTQYF.

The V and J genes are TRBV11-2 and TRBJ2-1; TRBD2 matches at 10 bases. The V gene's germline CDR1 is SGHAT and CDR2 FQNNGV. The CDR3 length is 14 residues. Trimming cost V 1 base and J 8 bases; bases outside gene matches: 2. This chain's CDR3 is CASSLASGSYEQFF. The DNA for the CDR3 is TGTGCCAGCAGCTTAGCTAGCGGGAGTTATGAGCAGTTCTTC.

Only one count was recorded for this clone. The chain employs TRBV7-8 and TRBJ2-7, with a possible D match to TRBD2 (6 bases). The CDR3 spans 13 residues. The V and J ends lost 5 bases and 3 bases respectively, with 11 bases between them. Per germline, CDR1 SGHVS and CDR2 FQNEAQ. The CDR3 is CASSGGAYYEQYF. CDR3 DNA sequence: TGTGCCAGCAGCGGAGGGGCCTACTACGAGCAGTACTTC.

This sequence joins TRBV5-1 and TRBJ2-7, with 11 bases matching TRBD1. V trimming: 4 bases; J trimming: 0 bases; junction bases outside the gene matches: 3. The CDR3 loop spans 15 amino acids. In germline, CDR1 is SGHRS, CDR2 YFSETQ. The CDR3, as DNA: TGCGCCAGCAGCAGGGGACAGGGGGGCTCCTACGAGCAGTACTTC. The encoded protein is CASSRGQGGSYEQYF.

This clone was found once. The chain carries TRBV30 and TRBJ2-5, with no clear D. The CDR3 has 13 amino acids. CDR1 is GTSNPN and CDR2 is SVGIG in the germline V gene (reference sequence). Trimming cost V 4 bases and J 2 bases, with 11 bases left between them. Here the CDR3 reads CAWNRATQETQYF. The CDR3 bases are TGTGCCTGGAATCGGGCCACTCAAGAGACCCAGTACTTC.

CDR3 sequence (DNA): TGTGCCATCAGTGAGTCGTTAGCGGGACGGGTCCATGAGCAGTTCTTC. The encoded protein is CAISESLAGRVHEQFF. The J gene is TRBJ2-1, the V gene TRBV10-3; TRBD2 matches 8 bases. Per the germline V gene, CDR1 is ENHRY and CDR2 is SYGVKD. The CDR3 is 16 residues long. Trimming removed 0 bases from V and 8 bases from J; junction bases left unmatched: 9.

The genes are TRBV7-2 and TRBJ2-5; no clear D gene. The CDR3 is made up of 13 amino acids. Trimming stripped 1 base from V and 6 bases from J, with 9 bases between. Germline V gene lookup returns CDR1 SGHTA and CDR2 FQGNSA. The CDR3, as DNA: TGTGCCAGCAGCTTAGGAGGATTGAAGACCCAGTACTTC. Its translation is CASSLGGLKTQYF. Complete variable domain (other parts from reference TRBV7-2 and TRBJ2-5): GAGVSQSPSNKVTEKGKDVELRCDPISGHTALYWYRQSLGQGLEFLIYFQGNSAPDKSGLPSDRFSAERTGGSVSTLTIQRTQQEDSAVYLCASSLGGLKTQYFGPGTRLLVL.

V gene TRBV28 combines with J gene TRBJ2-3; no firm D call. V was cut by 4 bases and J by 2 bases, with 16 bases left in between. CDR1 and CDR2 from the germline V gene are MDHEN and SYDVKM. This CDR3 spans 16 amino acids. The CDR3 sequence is CASSSPGTSLTDTQYF. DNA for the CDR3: TGTGCCAGCAGTTCCCCGGGCACCTCACTCACAGATACGCAGTATTTT. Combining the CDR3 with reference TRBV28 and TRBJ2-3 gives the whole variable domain DVKVTQSSRYLVKRTGEKVFLECVQDMDHENMFWYRQDPGLGLRLIYFSYDVKMKEKGDIPEGYSVSREKKERFSLILESASTNQTSMYLCASSSPGTSLTDTQYFGPGTRLTVL.

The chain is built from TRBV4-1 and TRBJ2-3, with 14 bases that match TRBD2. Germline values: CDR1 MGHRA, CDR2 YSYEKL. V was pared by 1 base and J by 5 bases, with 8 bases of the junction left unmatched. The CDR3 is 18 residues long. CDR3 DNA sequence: TGCGCCAGCAGCCAAGCCGGGACTAGCGGGAGAAGTGGAGATACGCAGTATTTT. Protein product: CASSQAGTSGRSGDTQYF.

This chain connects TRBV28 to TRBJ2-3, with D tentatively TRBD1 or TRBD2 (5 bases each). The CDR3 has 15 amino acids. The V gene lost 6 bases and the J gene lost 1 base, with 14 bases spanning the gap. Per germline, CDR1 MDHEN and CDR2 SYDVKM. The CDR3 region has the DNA TGTGCCAGCAGCCTCGAGGGACCGGGCACAGATACGCAGTATTTT. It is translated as CASSLEGPGTDTQYF.

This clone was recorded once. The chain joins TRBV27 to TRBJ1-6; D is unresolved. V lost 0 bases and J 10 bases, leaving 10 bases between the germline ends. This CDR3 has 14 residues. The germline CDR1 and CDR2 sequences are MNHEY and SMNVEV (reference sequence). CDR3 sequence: CASSLSGWRSPLHF. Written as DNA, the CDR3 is TGTGCCAGCAGTTTATCAGGGTGGAGGTCACCCCTCCACTTT.

This CDR3 reads CAISGLRREGGDYNEQFF. DNA for the CDR3: TGTGCCATCAGTGGGCTGAGACGGGAAGGGGGGGATTACAATGAGCAGTTCTTC. The genes are TRBV10-3 and TRBJ2-1, with D possibly being TRBD2 (7 bases). The germline V and J ends were trimmed by 4 bases and 4 bases, with 23 bases remaining between them. Germline V lookup: CDR1 ENHRY, CDR2 SYGVKD. The CDR3 length is 18 residues.

CDR3 nucleotides: TGTGCCACCAGTGATTTCACGACAGGCACAGATACGCAGTATTTT. Its translation is CATSDFTTGTDTQYF. The chain carries TRBV24-1 and TRBJ2-3, with a tentative D call TRBD1 (5 bases). There are 15 residues in the CDR3. Germline V gene data show CDR1 as KGHDR and CDR2 as SFDVKD. Trimming left V 1 base short and J 1 base short, with 8 bases between.

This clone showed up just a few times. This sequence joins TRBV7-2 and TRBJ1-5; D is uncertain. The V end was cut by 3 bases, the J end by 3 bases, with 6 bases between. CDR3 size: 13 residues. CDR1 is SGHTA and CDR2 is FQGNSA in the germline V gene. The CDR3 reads CASSFRINQPQHF. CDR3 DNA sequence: TGTGCCAGCAGCTTCAGAATCAATCAGCCCCAGCATTTT.

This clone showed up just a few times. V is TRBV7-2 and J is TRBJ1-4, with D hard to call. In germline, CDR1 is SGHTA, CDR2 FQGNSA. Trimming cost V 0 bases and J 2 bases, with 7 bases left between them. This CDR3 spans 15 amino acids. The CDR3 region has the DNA TGTGCCAGCAGCTTAGCCCGGCACACTAATGAAAAACTGTTTTTT. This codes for CASSLARHTNEKLFF.

CDR3 protein: CASSAESGTEAFF. The CDR3 DNA reads as TGTGCCAGCAGTGCCGAGAGTGGCACTGAAGCTTTCTTT. The chain recombines TRBV6-4 with TRBJ1-1; no clear D gene. The CDR3 is made up of 13 amino acids. From germline, CDR1 is MRHNA and CDR2 SNTAGT. The V gene lost 4 bases and the J gene lost 4 bases, with 10 bases spanning the gap.

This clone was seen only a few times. CDR3 protein: CASSPHAGAGSSGWTQYF. DNA for the CDR3: TGTGCCAGCAGCCCCCACGCCGGGGCGGGATCTTCCGGTTGGACCCAGTACTTC. The chain carries TRBV14 and TRBJ2-5; the D gene is possibly TRBD2 (6 bases). Germline V gene data show CDR1 as SGHDN and CDR2 as FVKESK. Trimming shortened V by 4 bases and J by 7 bases, and 28 bases separated the two germline ends. The CDR3 runs 18 residues. The variable domain in full, with the rest retrieved from reference TRBV14 and TRBJ2-5, is EAGVTQFPSHSVIEKGQTVTLRCDPISGHDNLYWYRRVMGKEIKFLLHFVKESKQDESGMPNNRFLAERTGGTYSTLKVQPAELEDSGVYFCASSPHAGAGSSGWTQYFGPGTRLLVL.

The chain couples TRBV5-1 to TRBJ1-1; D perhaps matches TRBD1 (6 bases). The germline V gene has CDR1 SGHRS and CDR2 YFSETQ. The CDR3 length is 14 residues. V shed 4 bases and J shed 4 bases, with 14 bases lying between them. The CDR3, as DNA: TGCGCCAGCAGCCCCCTTACAGGGAGCACTGAAGCTTTCTTT. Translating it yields CASSPLTGSTEAFF.

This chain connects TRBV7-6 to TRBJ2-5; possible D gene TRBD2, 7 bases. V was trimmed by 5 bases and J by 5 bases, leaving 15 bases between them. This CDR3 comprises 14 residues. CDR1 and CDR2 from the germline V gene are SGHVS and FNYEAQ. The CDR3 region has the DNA TGTGCCAGCAGCCGAGGGGGGGGCGCGGAGACCCAGTACTTC. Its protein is CASSRGGGAETQYF.